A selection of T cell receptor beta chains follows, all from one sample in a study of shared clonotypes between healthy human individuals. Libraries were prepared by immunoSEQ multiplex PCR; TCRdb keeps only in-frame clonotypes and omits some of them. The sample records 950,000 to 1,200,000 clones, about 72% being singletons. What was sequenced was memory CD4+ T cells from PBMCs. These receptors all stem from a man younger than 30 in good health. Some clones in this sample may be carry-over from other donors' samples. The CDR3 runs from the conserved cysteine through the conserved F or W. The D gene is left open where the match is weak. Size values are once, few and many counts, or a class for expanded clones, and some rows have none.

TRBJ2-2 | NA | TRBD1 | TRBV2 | CASRQGQASNTGELFF | TGTGCCAGCAGGCAGGGACAGGCCTCAAACACCGGGGAGCTGTTTTTT
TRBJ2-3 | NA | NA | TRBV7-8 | CASSYRERADTQYF | TGTGCCAGCAGCTACAGGGAGCGGGCAGATACGCAGTATTTT
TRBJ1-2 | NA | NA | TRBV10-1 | CASSGGQSYGYTF | TGCGCCAGCAGTGGTGGACAGAGCTATGGCTACACCTTC
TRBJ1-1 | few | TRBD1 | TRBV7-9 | CASSKGQLEAFF | TGTGCCAGCAGCAAGGGACAGCTTGAAGCTTTCTTT
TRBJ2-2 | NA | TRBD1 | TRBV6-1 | CASRRTGINTGELFF | TGTGCCAGCAGACGGACAGGGATAAACACCGGGGAGCTGTTTTTT
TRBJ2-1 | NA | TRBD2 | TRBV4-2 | CASSQRGTSGNNEQFF | TGTGCCAGCAGCCAAAGGGGGACTAGCGGTAACAATGAGCAGTTCTTC
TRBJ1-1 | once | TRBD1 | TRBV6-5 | CASSYLTGGTEAFF | TGTGCCAGCAGTTACCTGACAGGGGGCACTGAAGCTTTCTTT
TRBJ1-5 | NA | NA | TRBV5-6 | CASSLGAAVGQPQHF | TGTGCCAGCAGCTTAGGGGCCGCGGTGGGCCAGCCCCAGCATTTT
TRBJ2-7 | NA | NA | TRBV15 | CATSGGRLYEQYF | TGTGCCACCAGCGGGGGAAGGCTCTACGAGCAGTACTTC
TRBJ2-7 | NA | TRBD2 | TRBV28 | CASSFGPSGRAHEQYF | TGTGCCAGCAGTTTCGGTCCTAGCGGGAGGGCCCACGAGCAGTACTTC
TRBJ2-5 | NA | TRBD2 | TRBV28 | CASSLPGLAGESETQYF | TGTGCCAGCAGTTTACCCGGACTAGCGGGAGAGTCGGAGACCCAGTACTTC
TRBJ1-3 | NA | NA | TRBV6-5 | CASKEGPSGNTIYF | TGTGCCAGCAAAGAAGGGCCCTCTGGAAACACCATATATTTT
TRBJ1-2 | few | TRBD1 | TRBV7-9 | CASSAPGQGAISLTF | TGTGCCAGCAGCGCCCCGGGACAGGGGGCGATATCGTTGACCTTC
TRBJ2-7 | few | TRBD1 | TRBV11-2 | CASSLNPGGTYEQYF | TGTGCCAGCAGCTTGAATCCAGGGGGCACCTACGAGCAGTACTTC
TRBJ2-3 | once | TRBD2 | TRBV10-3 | CAISATSGAFTDTQYF | TGTGCCATCAGTGCAACTAGCGGGGCTTTCACAGATACGCAGTATTTT
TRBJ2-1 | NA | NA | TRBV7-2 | CASSLRATYNEQFF | TGTGCCAGCAGCTTGAGGGCTACCTACAATGAGCAGTTCTTC
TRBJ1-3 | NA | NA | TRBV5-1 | CASSLPDYSGNTIYF | TGCGCCAGCAGCTTGCCGGACTACTCTGGAAACACCATATATTTT
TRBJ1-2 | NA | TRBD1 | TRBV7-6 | CASSLNPSGQGTYTF | TGTGCCAGCAGCTTAAATCCCTCGGGACAGGGTACCTACACCTTC
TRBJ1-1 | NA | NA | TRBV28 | CASSRKGEAFF | TGTGCCAGCAGCAGAAAAGGGGAAGCTTTCTTT
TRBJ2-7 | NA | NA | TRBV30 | CAWSLQGSYEQYF | TGTGCCTGGAGCCTCCAGGGCTCCTACGAGCAGTACTTC
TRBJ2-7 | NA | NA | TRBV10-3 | CAISVGTAKPYEQYF | TGTGCCATCAGTGTAGGCACAGCCAAACCCTACGAGCAGTACTTC
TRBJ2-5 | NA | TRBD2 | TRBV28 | CASSLTGGRETQYF | TGTGCCAGCAGTTTAACGGGAGGGCGGGAGACCCAGTACTTC
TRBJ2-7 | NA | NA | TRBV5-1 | CASSLWTSYEQYF | TGCGCCAGCAGCTTGTGGACCTCCTACGAGCAGTACTTC
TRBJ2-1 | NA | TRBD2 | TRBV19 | CASNRGLAGLYNEQFF | TGTGCCAGTAACCGCGGACTAGCGGGACTCTACAATGAGCAGTTCTTC
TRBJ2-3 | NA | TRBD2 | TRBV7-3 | CASSTTSARRSLYF | TGTGCCAGCAGCACAACTAGCGCTCGCCGTTCGCTTTATTTT
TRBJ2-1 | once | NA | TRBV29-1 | CSVEQPVNNEQFF | TGCAGCGTTGAACAACCCGTTAACAATGAGCAGTTCTTC
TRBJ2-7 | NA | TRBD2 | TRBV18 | CASSPLNTASGPYEQYF | TGTGCCAGCTCACCACTTAATACGGCTAGCGGGCCCTACGAGCAGTACTTC
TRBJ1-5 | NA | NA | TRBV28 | CASSLSIQPQHF | TGTGCCAGCAGTCTATCGATCCAGCCCCAGCATTTT
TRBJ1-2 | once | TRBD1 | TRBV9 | CASSPQGQNYGYTF | TGTGCCAGCAGCCCCCAGGGACAGAACTATGGCTACACCTTC
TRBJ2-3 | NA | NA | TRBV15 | CATSRDGGNTDTQYF | TGTGCCACCAGCAGAGACGGGGGCAACACAGATACGCAGTATTTT
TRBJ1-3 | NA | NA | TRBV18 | CASSPVPSWGF | TGTGCCAGCTCACCAGTTCCGTCTTGGGGTTTT